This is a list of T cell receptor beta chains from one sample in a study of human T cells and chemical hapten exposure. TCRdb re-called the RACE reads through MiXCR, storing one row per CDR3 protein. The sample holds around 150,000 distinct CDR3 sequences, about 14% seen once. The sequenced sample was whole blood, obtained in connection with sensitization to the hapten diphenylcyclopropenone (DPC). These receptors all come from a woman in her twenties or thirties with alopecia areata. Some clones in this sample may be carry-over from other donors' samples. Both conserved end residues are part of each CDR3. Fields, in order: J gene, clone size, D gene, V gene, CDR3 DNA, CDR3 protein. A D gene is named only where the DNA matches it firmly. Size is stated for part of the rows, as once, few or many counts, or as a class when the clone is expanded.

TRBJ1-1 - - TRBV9 TGTGCCAGCAGTCCTAGGGGTCTAAACACTGAAGCTTTCTTT CASSPRGLNTEAFF
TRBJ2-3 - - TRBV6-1 TGTGCCAGCTCTGTTGAGTCGACCGCCACAGATACGCAGTATTTT CASSVESTATDTQYF
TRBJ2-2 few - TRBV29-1 TGCAGCGTTTTGGTCACCGGGGAGCTGTTTTTT CSVLVTGELFF
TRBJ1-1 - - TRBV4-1 TGCGCCAGCAGCCCGGGACCGAAAATTGAAGCTTTCTTT CASSPGPKIEAFF
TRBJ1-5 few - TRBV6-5 TGTGCCAGCAGTAGAGGACACCCTAATCAGCCCCAGCATTTT CASSRGHPNQPQHF
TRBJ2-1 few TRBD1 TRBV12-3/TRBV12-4 TGTGCCAGCAGTCACCGACAGGGGGATGACTACAATGAGCAGTTCTTC CASSHRQGDDYNEQFF
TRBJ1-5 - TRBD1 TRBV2 TGTGCCAGCAGTGAAGGGACAGGGGTTCGAATGAATCAGCCCCAGCATTTT CASSEGTGVRMNQPQHF
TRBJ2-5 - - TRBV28 TGTGCCAGCCGACATGGATCACAACAAGAGACCCAGTACTTC CASRHGSQQETQYF
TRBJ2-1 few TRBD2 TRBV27 TGTGCCAGCAGTTTCCGCGGGGGGCCGGACTACAATGAGCAGTTCTTC CASSFRGGPDYNEQFF
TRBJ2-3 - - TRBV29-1 TGCAGCGTTGAATTATCGTCGGCGGATACGCAGTATTTT CSVELSSADTQYF
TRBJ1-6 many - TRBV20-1 TGCAGTGCTAGGACGGAGAGCTCCTATAATTCACCCCTCCACTTT CSARTESSYNSPLHF
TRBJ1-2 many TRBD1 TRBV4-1 TGCGCCAGCAGCTCTCCGACAGGGGCAAACTATGGCTACACCTTC CASSSPTGANYGYTF
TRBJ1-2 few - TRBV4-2 TGTGCCAGCAGCCAAGAATCGCGTCAGGTGGGAGATGGCTACACCTTC CASSQESRQVGDGYTF
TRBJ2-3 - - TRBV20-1 TGCAGTGCTAGAGATCGGTCGGGTACAGATACGCAGTATTTT CSARDRSGTDTQYF
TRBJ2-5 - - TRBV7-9 TGTGCCAGCAGTTTTACGGCAAACATGGCAGGGGCCCAGTACTTC CASSFTANMAGAQYF
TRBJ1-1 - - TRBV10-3 TGTGCCATCAGTGATTGGGGGTTTGAAGCTTTCTTT CAISDWGFEAFF
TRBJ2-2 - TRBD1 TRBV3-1 TGTGCCAGCAGCTCGACAGGGAAAGGCACCGGGGAGCTGTTTTTT CASSSTGKGTGELFF
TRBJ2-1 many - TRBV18 TGTGCCAGCTCCCCCGGGGTCCCAGGGGACTCCTACAATGAGCAGTTCTTC CASSPGVPGDSYNEQFF
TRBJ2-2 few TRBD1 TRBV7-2 TGTGCCAGCAGTCAGCAAGTCAGGGGGCTGAACACCGGGGAGCTGTTTTTT CASSQQVRGLNTGELFF
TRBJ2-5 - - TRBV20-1 TGCAGTGCTAGGGGGAGCCTACAAGAGACCCAGTACTTC CSARGSLQETQYF
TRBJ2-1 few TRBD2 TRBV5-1 TGCGCCAGCAGCTTTAGCGGGAGCTCCTACAATGAGCAGTTCTTC CASSFSGSSYNEQFF
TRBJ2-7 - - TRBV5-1 TGCGCCAGCAGCTTGGGCGCGGGCCACGAGCAGTACTTC CASSLGAGHEQYF
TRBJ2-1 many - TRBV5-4 TGTGCCAGCAGCTTGCTAGGGAACTCCTACAATGAGCAGTTCTTC CASSLLGNSYNEQFF
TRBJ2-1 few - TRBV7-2 TGTGCCAGCAGCTTACTAGTGAGCTCCTACAATGAGCAGTTCTTC CASSLLVSSYNEQFF
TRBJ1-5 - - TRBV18 TGTGCCAGCTCACCAGGACTGGTTAGCAATCAGCCCCAGCATTTT CASSPGLVSNQPQHF
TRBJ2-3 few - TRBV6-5 TGTGCCAGCAGTTACGGCCGACTTTACACAGATACGCAGTATTTT CASSYGRLYTDTQYF
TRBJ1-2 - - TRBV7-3 TGTGCCAGCAGCTCCACAGGAGGACTTGGCTACACCTTC CASSSTGGLGYTF
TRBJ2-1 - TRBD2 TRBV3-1 TGTGCCAGCAGCACCGGGACTAGCTCCTACAATGAGCAGTTCTTC CASSTGTSSYNEQFF
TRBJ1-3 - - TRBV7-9 TGTGCCAGCACTGTTTATGGAAACACCATATATTTT CASTVYGNTIYF
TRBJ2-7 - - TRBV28 TGTGCCAGCAAGGGGGACATCGCCCCTGACGAGCAGTACTTC CASKGDIAPDEQYF
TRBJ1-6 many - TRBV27 TGTGCCAGCAGTTCCGGACAAGCCCGAAGCTCCTATAATTCACCCCTCCACTTT CASSSGQARSSYNSPLHF
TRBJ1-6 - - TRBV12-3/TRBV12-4 TGTGCCAGCAGCCAGGGCGCCCTTAATTCACCCCTCCACTTT CASSQGALNSPLHF
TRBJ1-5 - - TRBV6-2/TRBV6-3 TGTGCCAGCAGTCCATCGCTGGGCCAGAGGGGCAATCAGCCCCAGCATTTT CASSPSLGQRGNQPQHF
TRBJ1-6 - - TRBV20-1 TGCAGTGCACTCCCAGCCGGACCCTGGGTTTCACCCCTCCACTTT CSALPAGPWVSPLHF
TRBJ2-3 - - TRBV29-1 TGCAGCGTTGCAGGGAAATTGACAGATACGCAGTATTTT CSVAGKLTDTQYF
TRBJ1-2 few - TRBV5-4 TGTGCCAGCAGCTCGCCCGGACAGACCGTCGACTATGGCTACACCTTC CASSSPGQTVDYGYTF
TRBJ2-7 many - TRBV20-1 TGCAGTGTTAGTCTTCTTAGGGATGCCCACGAGCAGTACTTC CSVSLLRDAHEQYF
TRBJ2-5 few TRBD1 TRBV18 TGTGCCAGCTCACCACGGGACAGGGTCCAAGAGACCCAGTACTTC CASSPRDRVQETQYF
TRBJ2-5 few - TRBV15 TGTGCCACCAGCAGAGTGTCCGGGGAGACCCAGTACTTC CATSRVSGETQYF